The rows below give T cell receptor beta chains drawn from one sample of a study of cytomegalovirus exposure and HLA in healthy donors. The protocol was immunoSEQ multiplex PCR, while the TCRdb copy is restricted to in-frame clones and leaves out a portion. The repertoire holds 150,000 to 200,000 clones, with about 86% as singletons. The sample comprised PBMCs. The origin of the receptors is a woman in her 30s in good health and CMV-seronegative. Each CDR3 is given with its conserved first and last residue. The D gene is left open where the match is weak. Expanded clones are given a class, and other clones once, few, many or no size at all.

j_call v_call clone_size d_call cdr3_nt cdr3_aa
TRBJ1-5 TRBV27 . TRBD1 TGTGCCAGCAGCCTAACAGGGGATTCATATAGCAATCAGCCCCAGCATTTT CASSLTGDSYSNQPQHF
TRBJ1-6 TRBV5-5 . TRBD1 TGTGCCAGCAGCCCAGGGGGGAATTCACCCCTCCACTTT CASSPGGNSPLHF
TRBJ1-1 TRBV5-1 . . TGCGCCAGCAGGGCGGGAGGGAGTTCGAACACTGAAGCTTTCTTT CASRAGGSSNTEAFF
TRBJ1-2 TRBV9 . . TGTGCCAGCAGCGCGTCCTATGGCTACACCTTC CASSASYGYTF
TRBJ2-3 TRBV13 once . TGTGCCAGCAGCCACAGGGCCGGCACAGATACGCAGTATTTT CASSHRAGTDTQYF
TRBJ2-7 TRBV6-6 few . TGTGCCAGCAGCACCGGGGGTATGCCCTACGAGCAGTACTTC CASSTGGMPYEQYF
TRBJ1-1 TRBV11-2 . . TGTGCCAGCAGCTTAGGGACTCGGGGGGATGAAGCTTTCTTT CASSLGTRGDEAFF
TRBJ2-7 TRBV2 . . TGTGCCAGCAGTAGTCAGGAATATGAGCAGTACTTC CASSSQEYEQYF
TRBJ1-1 TRBV7-9 . . TGTGCCAGCAGCTTAGACGGGAACTTGAACACTGAAGCTTTCTTT CASSLDGNLNTEAFF
TRBJ1-1 TRBV14 once TRBD1 TGTGCCAGCAGCCCGGACAGGGAGGGAACTGAAGCTTTCTTT CASSPDREGTEAFF
TRBJ2-7 TRBV9 . TRBD1 TGTGCCAGCAGCATACGGACAGGCTACGAGCAGTACTTC CASSIRTGYEQYF
TRBJ1-2 TRBV5-6 . . TGTGCCAGCAGCTTGGGGCCAGCTAACTATGGCTACACCTTC CASSLGPANYGYTF
TRBJ2-5 TRBV5-4 . . TGTGCCAGCAGCTTGGGGACCCCGGGGGGCCGGGAGACCCAGTACTTC CASSLGTPGGRETQYF
TRBJ1-1 TRBV6-5 . . TGTGCCAGCAGTTGGGCAAACACTGAAGCTTTCTTT CASSWANTEAFF
TRBJ1-4 TRBV7-9 once . TGTGCCTACCGGGGGGGCCCTAATGAAAAACTGTTTTTT CAYRGGPNEKLFF
TRBJ1-1 TRBV10-1 . . TGCGCCAGCAGTGTGAAGAGGGCCACTGAAGCTTTCTTT CASSVKRATEAFF
TRBJ1-4 TRBV5-1 . TRBD1 TGCGCCAGCAGCTTGAATCCCGGACAGGGTAATGAAAAACTGTTTTTT CASSLNPGQGNEKLFF